The 27 T cell receptor beta chains presented below share a single source sample, sequenced in a study of T cell responses to AZD1222 COVID-19 vaccine. Assay used: immunoSEQ multiplex PCR; TCRdb lists only in-frame clones, some missing. The data show some 85,000 clones, roughly 87% seen once. The sample here was peripheral blood, taken on day 0 of AZD1222 vaccination. The receptors shown here come from an adult in good health.

This chain links TRBV6-5 with TRBJ1-5, with 8 nucleotides matching TRBD1. V lost 6 bases and J lost 11; bases outside the gene matches: 9. Germline V gene sequence: CDR1 MNHEY, CDR2 SVGAGI. The CDR3 totals 13 residues. CDR3 sequence reads: CASSLDRGRAQHF. The CDR3, as DNA: TGTGCCAGCAGCCTTGACAGGGGTAGGGCCCAGCATTTT.

The V gene is TRBV2, the J gene TRBJ1-6; TRBD1 is a possible D gene (5 bases). CDR1 SNHLY and CDR2 FYNNEI come from the germline V gene. V was clipped by 7 bases and J by 0 bases, with 16 bases between them. The CDR3 is 17 residues long. CDR3 DNA: TGTGCCAGCACTCGGGGGGACTCCTACTCCTATAATTCACCCCTCCACTTT. It encodes CASTRGDSYSYNSPLHF. Based on the CDR3 plus reference TRBV2 and TRBJ1-6, the full variable domain is EPEVTQTPSHQVTQMGQEVILRCVPISNHLYFYWYRQILGQKVEFLVSFYNNEISEKSEIFDDQFSVERPDGSNFTLKIRSTKLEDSAMYFCASTRGDSYSYNSPLHFGNGTRLTVT.

The chain uses TRBV11-2 and TRBJ2-7, with D possibly matching TRBD1 (7 bases). Germline V gene sequence: CDR1 SGHAT, CDR2 FQNNGV. The germline V and J ends were trimmed by 1 base and 3 bases, with 16 bases remaining between them. The CDR3 totals 16 residues. The CDR3: CASSLVRHRGGYEQYF. The CDR3 DNA reads TGTGCCAGCAGCTTAGTAAGGCACAGGGGAGGCTACGAGCAGTACTTC.

The rearrangement uses TRBV7-8 and TRBJ2-3; 9 nucleotides align to TRBD2. V was clipped by 7 bases and J by 6 bases; unmatched bases: 8. Germline assignment: CDR1 SGHVS and CDR2 FQNEAQ. The CDR3 is 14 amino acids. CDR3 amino acids: CASTGLAGEDTQYF. Written as DNA, the CDR3 is TGTGCCAGCACCGGTTTAGCGGGAGAGGATACGCAGTATTTT.

V and J are TRBV2 and TRBJ1-2, with D unresolved. CDR1 and CDR2 from the germline V gene are SNHLY and FYNNEI. The germline V and J ends were trimmed by 5 bases and 5 bases, with 12 bases remaining between them. The CDR3 spans 13 residues. CDR3 loop: CASSPDAKYGYTF. In nucleotides, the CDR3 is TGTGCCAGCAGTCCGGACGCAAAATATGGCTACACCTTC.

The rearrangement joins TRBV5-1 to TRBJ1-2; 8 nucleotides line up with TRBD1. The CDR3 sequence is 16 residues long. In germline, CDR1 is SGHRS, CDR2 YFSETQ. The V gene end was trimmed by 4 bases and the J gene end by 4 bases; junction bases not matched to a gene: 12. The CDR3 bases are TGCGCCAGCAGCGTGGCCGGGACAGGAAGTCTCTATGGCTACACCTTC. This encodes CASSVAGTGSLYGYTF. The full variable domain, in which reference TRBV5-1 and TRBJ1-2 provide the parts outside the CDR3, is KAGVTQTPRYLIKTRGQQVTLSCSPISGHRSVSWYQQTPGQGLQFLFEYFSETQRNKGNFPGRFSGRQFSNSRSEMNVSTLELGDSALYLCASSVAGTGSLYGYTFGSGTRLTVV.

The rearrangement uses TRBV6-5 and TRBJ1-1, with D possibly TRBD1 on 5 matching bases. Looked up from germline, CDR1 is MNHEY and CDR2 is SVGAGI. This CDR3 is built from 14 residues. V lost 6 bases to trimming and J lost 6 bases, with 17 bases between them. This chain's CDR3 is CASRGLTRIAEAFF. The CDR3 nucleotides are TGTGCCAGCAGGGGACTGACGAGAATTGCTGAAGCTTTCTTT.

V gene TRBV27 combines with J gene TRBJ1-1; no clear D. Trimming left V 4 bases short and J 1 base short, with 7 bases between. The CDR3 consists of 13 residues. CDR1 is MNHEY and CDR2 is SMNVEV in the germline V gene (reference sequence). This CDR3 reads CASSSRQNTEAFF. CDR3 in DNA: TGTGCCAGCAGTTCCAGACAGAACACTGAAGCTTTCTTT.

As concerns this clone: A much larger clonotype is one base distant, so this may be a read error. The chain is built from TRBV7-2 and TRBJ1-1, with D unresolved. V gave up 3 bases and J gave up 0 bases, with 5 bases separating them. The CDR3 has 13 residues. The germline gives CDR1 SGHTA, CDR2 FQGNSA. The CDR3 loop reads CASSFSVNTEAFF. In DNA, the CDR3 is TGTGCCAGCAGCTTTTCGGTGAACACTGAAGCTTTCTTT.

The gene calls are TRBV7-3 and TRBJ2-1; D possibly matches TRBD1 or TRBD2 (5 bases each). The CDR3 totals 14 residues. The germline V and J ends were trimmed by 4 bases and 11 bases, with 18 bases remaining between them. Per the germline V gene, CDR1 is SGHTA and CDR2 is FQGTGA. The CDR3 DNA is TGTGCCAGCAGCTCAAACCCGGGACGGTACCAGCAGTTCTTC. Protein: CASSSNPGRYQQFF.

This clone was observed once. This chain uses TRBV14 with TRBJ1-6; D remains ambiguous. Germline V gives CDR1 SGHDN, CDR2 FVKESK. This CDR3 region has 15 residues. Between the trimmed V and J ends, which lost 0 bases and 10 bases, there was a span of 13 bases. Here the CDR3 DNA reads TGTGCCAGCAGCCAAGAGGGCACGGGCATATCACCCCTCCACTTT. It is translated as CASSQEGTGISPLHF.

This clone has just a few counts. This chain links TRBV6-2 or TRBV6-3 with TRBJ2-3, with 9 bases fitting TRBD2. Germline V gene sequence: CDR1 MNHEY, CDR2 SVGEGT. The V gene end was trimmed by 2 bases and the J gene end by 13 bases; junction bases not matched to a gene: 10. The CDR3 totals 14 residues. DNA of the CDR3: TGTGCCAGCAGTTACATGGGTGCGGGAGGGCAGAAGTATTTT. Its protein product is CASSYMGAGGQKYF.

The CDR3 loop is CASSPGLAAGRPGELFF. DNA of the CDR3: TGTGCCAGCAGCCCGGGACTAGCGGCTGGACGCCCCGGGGAGCTGTTTTTT. The rearrangement links TRBV4-2 to TRBJ2-2, with 11 bases fitting TRBD2. From germline, CDR1 is LGHNA and CDR2 YNFKEQ. Losses at the gene ends were 4 bases for V and 6 bases for J; bases not matched to a gene: 10. This CDR3 has 17 residues.

This chain joins TRBV19 and TRBJ2-3; D might be TRBD1 or TRBD2, each matching 6 bases. The length of the CDR3 is 15 residues. Germline V gene sequence: CDR1 LNHDA, CDR2 SQIVND (reference sequence). V was cut by 9 bases and J by 0 bases, with 16 bases left in between. CDR3 in amino acids: CASRGSGASTDTQYF. The CDR3 DNA follows: TGTGCCAGCAGGGGTAGCGGCGCTAGCACAGATACGCAGTATTTT.

This clone was seen only once. The chain's CDR3 is CASSIDQGQVQYF. The CDR3 bases are TGTGCCAGTAGTATAGATCAAGGACAGGTGCAGTACTTC. V is TRBV19 and J is TRBJ2-7; 7 positions match TRBD1. Per the germline V gene, CDR1 is LNHDA and CDR2 is SQIVND (reference sequence). The CDR3 runs to 13 residues. Trimming removed 0 bases from V and 9 bases from J; junction bases left unmatched: 5.

This chain uses TRBV7-9 with TRBJ2-5, with D perhaps matching TRBD2 (6 bases). The CDR3 contains 13 residues. Germline V CDR1 and CDR2: SEHNR, FQNEAQ (reference sequence). V gave up 6 bases and J gave up 1 base, with 9 bases separating them. The CDR3 nucleotides are TGTGCCAGCAGGGGGGGAGGCCAAGAGACCCAGTACTTC. It codes for CASRGGGQETQYF. Combining the CDR3 with reference TRBV7-9 and TRBJ2-5 gives the whole variable domain DTGVSQNPRHKITKRGQNVTFRCDPISEHNRLYWYRQTLGQGPEFLTYFQNEAQLEKSRLLSDRFSAERPKGSFSTLEIQRTEQGDSAMYLCASRGGGQETQYFGPGTRLLVL.

The rearrangement joins TRBV5-1 to TRBJ2-7; 13 bases map to TRBD2. Germline assignment: CDR1 SGHRS and CDR2 YFSETQ. With V trimmed by 3 bases and J by 4 bases, 4 bases remained unmatched. CDR3 length: 15 residues. The CDR3 DNA is TGCGCCAGCAGCTCGGGACTAGCGGGAAGGTACGAGCAGTACTTC. It yields the protein CASSSGLAGRYEQYF.

The chain joins TRBV11-3 to TRBJ2-1, with 12 bases identical to TRBD2. The V segment lost 4 bases and the J segment 8 bases; nucleotides outside the gene matches: 6. Germline V gene sequence: CDR1 SGHNT, CDR2 YENEEA. The CDR3 loop spans 15 amino acids. DNA of the CDR3: TGTGCCAGCAGCTGGGGGACTAGCGGGCGCTATGAGCAGTTCTTC. It is translated as CASSWGTSGRYEQFF.

V is TRBV7-2 and J is TRBJ1-5; perhaps TRBD1 as D (5 bases). From germline, CDR1 is SGHTA and CDR2 FQGNSA. The CDR3 extends over 15 amino acids. V dropped 1 base and J dropped 3 bases, with 10 bases sitting between them. The CDR3 region is CASSLVDSLNQPQHF. DNA of the CDR3: TGTGCCAGCAGCTTAGTTGACAGCCTCAATCAGCCCCAGCATTTT.

The rearrangement joins TRBV6-5 to TRBJ1-2, with D maybe TRBD1 (5 bases). Germline V gene lookup returns CDR1 MNHEY and CDR2 SVGAGI. The CDR3 consists of 15 residues. V dropped 6 bases and J dropped 6 bases, with 20 bases sitting between them. In DNA, the CDR3 is TGTGCCAGCAGCCAACTAAATCAGGGAGCGAATGGCTACACCTTC. Its protein product is CASSQLNQGANGYTF.

This chain links TRBV24-1 with TRBJ2-2; D call uncertain. Germline-derived CDR1 and CDR2 are KGHDR and SFDVKD. Trimming removed 7 bases at V and 0 bases at J, with 11 bases between. This CDR3 region has 15 residues. CDR3 region: CATRSMTPNTGELFF. The DNA for the CDR3 is TGTGCCACCAGGTCGATGACCCCGAACACCGGGGAGCTGTTTTTT.

The CDR3 region is CASSPTRFSNQPQHF. The CDR3 coding sequence is TGTGCCAGCAGCCCAACTCGGTTTAGCAATCAGCCCCAGCATTTT. The chain is built from TRBV28 and TRBJ1-5; D gene unclear. Germline V gene data show CDR1 as MDHEN and CDR2 as SYDVKM. Trimming pared 6 bases from V and 0 bases from J, leaving 12 bases between. The CDR3 has 15 amino acids. Together with reference TRBV28 and TRBJ1-5, the CDR3 gives the full variable domain: DVKVTQSSRYLVKRTGEKVFLECVQDMDHENMFWYRQDPGLGLRLIYFSYDVKMKEKGDIPEGYSVSREKKERFSLILESASTNQTSMYLCASSPTRFSNQPQHFGDGTRLSIL.

The rearrangement joins TRBV7-3 to TRBJ2-7; 14 nucleotides line up with TRBD2. Germline lookup yields CDR1 SGHTA and CDR2 FQGTGA. The CDR3 loop spans 14 amino acids. With V trimmed by 5 bases and J by 5 bases, 2 bases remained unmatched. The CDR3 DNA sequence: TGTGCCAGCAGCCTGGGACTAGCGGGAGACGAGCAGTACTTC. Protein sequence: CASSLGLAGDEQYF.

This chain connects TRBV5-6 to TRBJ2-5; 7 bases line up with TRBD1. This CDR3 region has 17 residues. J gave up 0 bases and V 2 bases, and 10 bases lay outside the gene matches. Germline V gene sequence: CDR1 SGHDT, CDR2 YYEEEE. CDR3 residues: CASSFATGQPYQETQYF. The CDR3, as DNA: TGTGCCAGCAGCTTTGCAACGGGACAGCCGTACCAAGAGACCCAGTACTTC. Combining the CDR3 with reference TRBV5-6 and TRBJ2-5 gives the whole variable domain DAGVTQSPTHLIKTRGQQVTLRCSPKSGHDTVSWYQQALGQGPQFIFQYYEEEERQRGNFPDRFSGHQFPNYSSELNVNALLLGDSALYLCASSFATGQPYQETQYFGPGTRLLVL.

This sequence joins TRBV19 and TRBJ1-1; the D is unclear. CDR3 size: 14 residues. The V end was cut by 10 bases, the J end by 0 bases, with 15 bases between. Looked up from germline, CDR1 is LNHDA and CDR2 is SQIVND (reference sequence). The CDR3 here is CATHSLFMNTEAFF. CDR3 nucleotides: TGTGCCACCCATAGTCTCTTTATGAACACTGAAGCTTTCTTT.

The rearrangement joins TRBV7-6 to TRBJ2-7, with 8 bases identical to TRBD1. V shed 5 bases and J 6 bases; nucleotides not matched to a gene: 15. CDR3 length equals 16 residues. The germline CDR1 and CDR2 sequences are SGHVS and FNYEAQ. The CDR3 coding sequence is TGTGCCAGCAGCGCAATCAGGGGGCCCCGGGCCTTCGAGCAGTACTTC. Residues: CASSAIRGPRAFEQYF.

V gene TRBV5-8 combines with J gene TRBJ2-1, with D possibly being TRBD2 (6 bases). The germline CDR1 and CDR2 sequences are SGHTS and YDEGEE. This CDR3 region has 17 residues. V was clipped by 0 bases and J by 6 bases, with 19 bases between them. CDR3 protein: CASSLASIGLRTNEQFF. In DNA, the CDR3 is TGTGCCAGCAGCTTGGCCTCTATTGGACTAAGAACCAATGAGCAGTTCTTC.